This TCR beta chain originates from a study of blood T cell repertoires in COVID-19. Study at large: Samples of COVID-19 (acute and convalescent) were obtained from the United States, Italy and Spain. The cDNA or gDNA used as material had been derived from T cells, B-cell-depleted T cells, or PBMCs.

In the original analysis: Nucleated cell counts were estimated from reference gene primer amplification. Produced via immunoSEQ multiplex PCR; TCRdb's table is partial and in-frame only. That table is the source of V, J and clone size, and D and trimming were worked out from the DNA. The sample carries more than 200,000 clones, 70% to 90% recorded once. Germline V gene sequence: CDR1 SGDLS, CDR2 YYNGEE. With 4 bases removed from V and 4 bases from J, the gap between germline ends came to 11 bases. The CDR3 is made up of 13 amino acids. The material sequenced was peripheral blood. The chain joins TRBV9 to TRBJ1-2; D is unclear. This clonotype was sampled from a woman aged 45-65 years with acute or convalescent COVID-19. The CDR3 region has the DNA TGTGCCAGCAGCCGGAAGGAGGGCTATGGCTACACCTTC. This translates into CASSRKEGYGYTF.